The source of this T cell receptor beta chain is a study of CXCR3-negative and CXCR3-positive naive CD8 T cells. CDR1 SGDLS and CDR2 YYNGEE come from the germline V gene. The length of the CDR3 is 14 residues. 5' RACE with UMI labels generated the TRB cDNA libraries. Each CDR3 protein gets one entry in TCRdb, which reprocessed the 5' RACE reads and gives no DNA. The sample holds 50,000 to 65,000 distinct CDR3 sequences. The clonotype comes from a human donor in good health. Some clones in this sample may be carry-over from other donors' samples. Sample: naive CXCR3- CD8+ T cells from blood. Indicated subset: CD45RO-CCR7+CD27+CD95- naive CD8+ T cells lacking CXCR3 (TNR3-). J is TRBJ2-7 and V is TRBV9. CDR3 amino acids: CASGRAWDPYEQYF.